This TCR beta chain was sequenced for a study of response to subunit inactivated influenza vaccine. Study-wide results and caveats: Authors proposed each seasonal influenza vaccination draws in few new T cells.

TCRdb ran MiXCR on the RT-PCR reads and lists one entry per CDR3 protein. The repertoire consists of 800,000 to 1,000,000 distinct CDR3 sequences, with roughly 20% occurring once and the leading ten covering 9.5% to 13%. For this clonotype: Its cognate antigen is unknown. At one end, the junction sequence differs from germline, possibly due to a read error.

CDR1 LGHNA and CDR2 YNFKEQ come from the germline V gene. The CDR3 consists of 14 residues. The sample in question was PBMCs from blood, obtained more than 4 days after vaccination. The receptor was derived from a man aged 50-60 years who received an inactivated influenza vaccine. This chain uses TRBV4-2 with TRBJ2-3, with D tentatively TRBD2 (5 bases). The CDR3 here is CAISPRQRTDTQYF. The CDR3 nucleotides are TGTGCCATCAGCCCTCGCCAGCGGACAGATACGCAGTATTTT.